Below, one T cell receptor beta chain is given with its context. This specimen belongs to a study of shared clonotypes between healthy human individuals. Clones were read by immunoSEQ multiplex PCR, and TCRdb kept only the in-frame ones, dropping some. The data show hundreds of thousands of clones, approximately 71% seen once. CDR1 and CDR2 from the germline V gene are SGHVS and FQNEAQ. The CDR3 runs to 15 residues. V was clipped by 0 bases and J by 4 bases, with 12 bases between them. Source material: PBMCs. The source of this sequence is a woman aged 40 to 49 in good health. Some clones in this sample may be carry-over from other donors' samples. V and J are TRBV7-8 and TRBJ1-2; a possible D gene is TRBD1 (5 bases). This CDR3 is CASSLALGRTYGYTF. DNA for the CDR3: TGTGCCAGCAGCTTAGCCTTGGGACGGACCTATGGCTACACCTTC.